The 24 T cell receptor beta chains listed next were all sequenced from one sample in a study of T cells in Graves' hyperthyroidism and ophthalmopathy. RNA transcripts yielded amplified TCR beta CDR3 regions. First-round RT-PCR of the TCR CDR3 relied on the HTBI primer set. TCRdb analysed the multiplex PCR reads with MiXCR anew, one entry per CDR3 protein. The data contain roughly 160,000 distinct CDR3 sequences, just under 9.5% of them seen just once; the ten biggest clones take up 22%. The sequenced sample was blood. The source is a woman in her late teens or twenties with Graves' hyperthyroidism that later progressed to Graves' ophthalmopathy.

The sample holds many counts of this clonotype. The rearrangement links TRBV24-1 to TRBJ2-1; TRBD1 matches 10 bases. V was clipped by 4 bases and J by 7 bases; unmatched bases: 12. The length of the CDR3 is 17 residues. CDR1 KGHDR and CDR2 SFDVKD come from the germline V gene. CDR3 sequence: CATSEATGGGGMNEQFF. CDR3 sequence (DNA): TGTGCCACCAGTGAAGCGACAGGGGGCGGGGGAATGAATGAGCAGTTCTTC.

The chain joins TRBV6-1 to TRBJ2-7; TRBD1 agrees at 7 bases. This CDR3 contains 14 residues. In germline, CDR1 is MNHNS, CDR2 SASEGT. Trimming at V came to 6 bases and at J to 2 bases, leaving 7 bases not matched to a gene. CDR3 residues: CASSRPGQTYEQYF. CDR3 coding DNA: TGTGCCAGCAGCCGTCCGGGACAGACCTACGAGCAGTACTTC.

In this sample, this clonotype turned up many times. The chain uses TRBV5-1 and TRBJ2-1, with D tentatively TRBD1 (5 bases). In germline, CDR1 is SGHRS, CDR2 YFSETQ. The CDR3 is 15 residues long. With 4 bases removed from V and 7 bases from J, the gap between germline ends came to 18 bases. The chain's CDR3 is CASSHCQGCPNEQFF. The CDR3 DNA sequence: TGCGCCAGCAGCCATTGCCAGGGATGTCCGAATGAGCAGTTCTTC.

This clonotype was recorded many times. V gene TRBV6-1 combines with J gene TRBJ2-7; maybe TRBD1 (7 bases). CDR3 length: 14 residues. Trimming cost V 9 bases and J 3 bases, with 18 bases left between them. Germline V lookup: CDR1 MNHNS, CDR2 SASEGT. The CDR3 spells CASTGGTENYEQYF. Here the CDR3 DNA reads TGTGCCAGTACCGGCGGGACAGAGAACTACGAGCAGTACTTC.

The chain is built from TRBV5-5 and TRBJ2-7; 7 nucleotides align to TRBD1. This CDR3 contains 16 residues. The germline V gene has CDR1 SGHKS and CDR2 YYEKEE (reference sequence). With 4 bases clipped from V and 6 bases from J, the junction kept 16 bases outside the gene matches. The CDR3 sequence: CASSPQKGDSKAEQYF. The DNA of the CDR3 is TGTGCCAGCAGCCCACAAAAGGGGGACAGTAAAGCCGAGCAGTACTTC.

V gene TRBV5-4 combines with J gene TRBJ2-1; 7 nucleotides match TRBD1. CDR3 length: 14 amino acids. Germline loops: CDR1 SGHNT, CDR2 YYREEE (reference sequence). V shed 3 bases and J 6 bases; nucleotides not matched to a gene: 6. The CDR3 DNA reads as TGTGCCAGCAGCTGGAAGGGGGCTGTCAATGAGCAGTTCTTC. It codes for CASSWKGAVNEQFF.

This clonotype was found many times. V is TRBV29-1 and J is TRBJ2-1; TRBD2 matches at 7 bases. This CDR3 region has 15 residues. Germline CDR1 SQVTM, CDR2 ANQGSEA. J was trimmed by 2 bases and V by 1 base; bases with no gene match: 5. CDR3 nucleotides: TGCAGCGTTGAAGTTGTCAGCGGGGCCTACAATGAGCAGTTCTTC. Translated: CSVEVVSGAYNEQFF.

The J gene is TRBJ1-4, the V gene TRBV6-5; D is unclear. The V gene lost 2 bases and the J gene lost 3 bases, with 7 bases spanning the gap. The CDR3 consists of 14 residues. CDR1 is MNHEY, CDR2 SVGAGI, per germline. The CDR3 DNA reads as TGTGCCAGCAGTTACCGGCAGTCTAATGAAAAACTGTTTTTT. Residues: CASSYRQSNEKLFF.

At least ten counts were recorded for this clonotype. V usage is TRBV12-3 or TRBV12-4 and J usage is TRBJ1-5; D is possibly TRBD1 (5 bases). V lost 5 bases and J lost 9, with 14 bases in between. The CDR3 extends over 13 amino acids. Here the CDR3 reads CASSGTLGGPQHF. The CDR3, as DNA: TGTGCCAGCAGTGGGACGCTCGGAGGGCCCCAGCATTTT.

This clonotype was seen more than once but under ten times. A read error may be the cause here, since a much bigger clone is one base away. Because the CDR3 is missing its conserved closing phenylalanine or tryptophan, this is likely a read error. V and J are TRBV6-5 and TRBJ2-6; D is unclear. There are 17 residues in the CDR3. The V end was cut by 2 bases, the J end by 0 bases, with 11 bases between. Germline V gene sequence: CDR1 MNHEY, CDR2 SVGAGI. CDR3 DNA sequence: TGTGCCAGCAGTTACGCGACCAGGTTCTCTGGGGCCAACGTCCTGACTCTC. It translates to CASSYATRFSGANVLTL.

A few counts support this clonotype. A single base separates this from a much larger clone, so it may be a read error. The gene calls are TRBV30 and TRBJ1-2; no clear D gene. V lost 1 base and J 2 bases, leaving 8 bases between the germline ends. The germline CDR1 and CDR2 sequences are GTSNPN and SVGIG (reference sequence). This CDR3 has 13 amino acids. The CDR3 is CAWSGNQNYGYTF. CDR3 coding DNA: TGTGCCTGGAGTGGGAATCAGAACTATGGCTACACCTTC.

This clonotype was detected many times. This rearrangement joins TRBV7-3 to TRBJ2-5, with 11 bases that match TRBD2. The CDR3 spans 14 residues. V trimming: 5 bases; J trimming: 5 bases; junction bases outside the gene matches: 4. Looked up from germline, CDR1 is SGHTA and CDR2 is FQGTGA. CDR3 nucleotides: TGTGCCAGCAGCGTAGCGGGGGGGGGGGAGACCCAGTACTTC. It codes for CASSVAGGGETQYF.

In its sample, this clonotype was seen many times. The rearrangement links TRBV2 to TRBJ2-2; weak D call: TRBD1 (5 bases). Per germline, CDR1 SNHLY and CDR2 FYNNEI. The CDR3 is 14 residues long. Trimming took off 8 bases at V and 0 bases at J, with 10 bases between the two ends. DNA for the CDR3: TGTGCCAGCCGTGGGGCGGCGAACACCGGGGAGCTGTTTTTT. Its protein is CASRGAANTGELFF.

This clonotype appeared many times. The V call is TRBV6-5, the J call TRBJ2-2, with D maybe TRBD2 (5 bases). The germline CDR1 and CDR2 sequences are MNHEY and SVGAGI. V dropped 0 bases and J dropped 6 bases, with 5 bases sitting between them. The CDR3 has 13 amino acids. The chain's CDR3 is CASSYSRAGELFF. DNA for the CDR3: TGTGCCAGCAGTTACTCGCGGGCCGGGGAGCTGTTTTTT.

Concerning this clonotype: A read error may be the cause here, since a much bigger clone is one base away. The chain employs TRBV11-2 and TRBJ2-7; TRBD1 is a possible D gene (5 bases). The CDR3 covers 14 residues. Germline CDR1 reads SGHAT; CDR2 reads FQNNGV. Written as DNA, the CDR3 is TGTGCCGGCAGCTTAGATCCAGGGCCCTACGAGCAGTACTTC. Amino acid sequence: CAGSLDPGPYEQYF. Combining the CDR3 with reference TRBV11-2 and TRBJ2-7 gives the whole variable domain EAGVAQSPRYKIIEKRQSVAFWCNPISGHATLYWYQQILGQGPKLLIQFQNNGVVDDSQLPKDRFSAERLKGVDSTLKIQPAKLEDSAVYLCAGSLDPGPYEQYFGPGTRLTVT.

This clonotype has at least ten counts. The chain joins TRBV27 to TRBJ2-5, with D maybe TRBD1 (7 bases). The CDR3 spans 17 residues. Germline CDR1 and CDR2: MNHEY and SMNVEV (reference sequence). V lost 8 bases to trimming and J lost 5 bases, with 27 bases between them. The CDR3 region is CASAEGASYGRGETQYF. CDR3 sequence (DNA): TGTGCCAGCGCCGAGGGGGCTTCGTACGGCCGGGGGGAGACCCAGTACTTC.

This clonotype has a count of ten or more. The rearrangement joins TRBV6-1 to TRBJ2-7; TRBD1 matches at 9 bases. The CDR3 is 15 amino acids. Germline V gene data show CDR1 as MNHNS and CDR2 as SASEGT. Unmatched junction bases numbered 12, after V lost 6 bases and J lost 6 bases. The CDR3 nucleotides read TGTGCCAGCAGGACGCTCCGGGACAGGGCGGCCGAGCAGTACTTC. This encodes CASRTLRDRAAEQYF.

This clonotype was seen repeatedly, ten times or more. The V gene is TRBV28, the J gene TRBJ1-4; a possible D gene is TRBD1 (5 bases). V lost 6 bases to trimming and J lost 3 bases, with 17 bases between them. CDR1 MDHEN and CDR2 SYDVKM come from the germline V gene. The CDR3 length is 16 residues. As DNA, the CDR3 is TGTGCCAGCAGCCACCGGCGGGGCACGGCTAATGAAAAACTGTTTTTT. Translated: CASSHRRGTANEKLFF.

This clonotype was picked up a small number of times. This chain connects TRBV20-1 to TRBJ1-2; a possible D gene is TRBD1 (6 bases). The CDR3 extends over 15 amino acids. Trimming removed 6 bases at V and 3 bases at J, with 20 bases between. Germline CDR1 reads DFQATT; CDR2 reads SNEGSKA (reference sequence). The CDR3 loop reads CSAKRGGGGDYGYTF. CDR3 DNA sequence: TGCAGTGCGAAAAGGGGGGGGGGGGGTGACTATGGCTACACCTTC.

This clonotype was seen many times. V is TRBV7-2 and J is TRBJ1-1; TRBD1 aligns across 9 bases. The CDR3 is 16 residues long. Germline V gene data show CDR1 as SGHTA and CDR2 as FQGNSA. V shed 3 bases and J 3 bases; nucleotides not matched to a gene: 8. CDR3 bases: TGTGCCAGCAGCTTCACAGGGGGCGACGGCGACACTGAAGCTTTCTTT. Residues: CASSFTGGDGDTEAFF.

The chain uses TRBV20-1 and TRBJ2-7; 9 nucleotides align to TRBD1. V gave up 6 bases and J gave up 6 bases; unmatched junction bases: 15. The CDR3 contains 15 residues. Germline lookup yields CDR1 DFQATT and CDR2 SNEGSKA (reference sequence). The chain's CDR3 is CSAPLPGTGMAEQYF. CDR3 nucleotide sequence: TGCAGTGCGCCACTCCCGGGGACAGGGATGGCCGAGCAGTACTTC.

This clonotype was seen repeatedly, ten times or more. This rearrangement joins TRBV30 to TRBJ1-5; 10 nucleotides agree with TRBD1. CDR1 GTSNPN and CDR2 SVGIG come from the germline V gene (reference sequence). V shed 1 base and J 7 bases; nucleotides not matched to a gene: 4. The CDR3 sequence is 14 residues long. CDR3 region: CAWSEGTGDQPQHF. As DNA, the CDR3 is TGTGCCTGGAGTGAGGGGACAGGGGACCAGCCCCAGCATTTT. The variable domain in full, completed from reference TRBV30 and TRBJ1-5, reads SQTIHQWPATLVQPVGSPLSLECTVEGTSNPNLYWYRQAAGRGLQLLFYSVGIGQISSEVPQNLSASRPQDRQFILSSKKLLLSDSGFYLCAWSEGTGDQPQHFGDGTRLSIL.

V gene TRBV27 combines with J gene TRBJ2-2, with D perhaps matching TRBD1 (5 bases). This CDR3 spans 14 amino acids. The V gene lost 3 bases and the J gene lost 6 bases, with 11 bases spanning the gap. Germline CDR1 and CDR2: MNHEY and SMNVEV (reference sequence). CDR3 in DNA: TGTGCCAGCAGTTTGTTAGGGGTTGCCGGGGAGCTGTTTTTT. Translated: CASSLLGVAGELFF.

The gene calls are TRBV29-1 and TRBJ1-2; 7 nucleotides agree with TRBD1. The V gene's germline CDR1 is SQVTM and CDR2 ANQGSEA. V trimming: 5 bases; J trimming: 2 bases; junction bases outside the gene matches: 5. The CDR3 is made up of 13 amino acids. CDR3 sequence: CSVLATGNYGYTF. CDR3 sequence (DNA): TGCAGCGTTTTAGCGACAGGGAACTATGGCTACACCTTC.